This TCR beta chain was sequenced in a study of shared clonotypes between healthy human individuals. The CDR3 runs to 17 residues. This table comes from immunoSEQ multiplex PCR, and its TCRdb copy is limited to in-frame clones, with some not included. This sample has 2 million to 3 million clones, with approximately 93% found just once. This chain links TRBV21-1 with TRBJ1-3; TRBD1, the table's D call, lacks a check against the DNA. TRBV21-1 is given as a pseudogene. Sequenced sample: naive CD4+ T cells from PBMCs. Subset indicated: CD45RA+ positively selected. The receptor's source is a man between 18 and 29 years old in good health. Some clones in this sample may be carry-over from other donors' samples. CDR3 DNA sequence: TGTGCCAGCAGCAGAAACCGGACAGGGCACTCTGGAAACACCATATATTTT. Translated, it gives CASSRNRTGHSGNTIYF.